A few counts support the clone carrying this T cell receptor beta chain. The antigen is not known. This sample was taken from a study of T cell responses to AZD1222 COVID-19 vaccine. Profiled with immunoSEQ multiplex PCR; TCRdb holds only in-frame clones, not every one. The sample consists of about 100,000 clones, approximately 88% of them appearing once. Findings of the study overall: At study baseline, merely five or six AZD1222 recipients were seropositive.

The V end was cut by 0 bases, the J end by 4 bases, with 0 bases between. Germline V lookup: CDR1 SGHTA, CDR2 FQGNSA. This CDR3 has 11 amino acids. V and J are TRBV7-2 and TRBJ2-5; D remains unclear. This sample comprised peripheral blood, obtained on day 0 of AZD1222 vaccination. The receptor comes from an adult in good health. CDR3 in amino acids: CASSLAETQYF. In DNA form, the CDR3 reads TGTGCCAGCAGCTTAGCAGAGACCCAGTACTTC. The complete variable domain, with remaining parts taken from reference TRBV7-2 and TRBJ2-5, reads GAGVSQSPSNKVTEKGKDVELRCDPISGHTALYWYRQSLGQGLEFLIYFQGNSAPDKSGLPSDRFSAERTGGSVSTLTIQRTQQEDSAVYLCASSLAETQYFGPGTRLLVL.